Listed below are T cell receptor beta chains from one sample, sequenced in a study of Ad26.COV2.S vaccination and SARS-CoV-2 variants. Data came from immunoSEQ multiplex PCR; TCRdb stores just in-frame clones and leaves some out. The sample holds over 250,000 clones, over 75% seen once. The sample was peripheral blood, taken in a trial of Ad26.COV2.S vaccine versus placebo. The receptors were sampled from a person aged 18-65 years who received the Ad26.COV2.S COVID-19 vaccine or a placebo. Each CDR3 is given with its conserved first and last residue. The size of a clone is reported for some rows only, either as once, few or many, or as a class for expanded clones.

CASSTGQSYGYTF,NA,TRBV12-3/TRBV12-4,TRBJ1-2
CASSQQTGMGTEAFF,once,TRBV7-2,TRBJ1-1
CASSGDAAYEQYF,NA,TRBV2,TRBJ2-7
CASSPYGLAVYEQYF,NA,TRBV7-2,TRBJ2-7
CASSPQGTGELFF,NA,TRBV6-5,TRBJ2-2
CASNSHRGHSNTEAFF,NA,TRBV19,TRBJ1-1
CASSQGQGAGNTIYF,NA,TRBV14,TRBJ1-3
CASSPPGPSNQPQHF,NA,TRBV7-9,TRBJ1-5
CASGEDDNQPQHF,NA,TRBV12-3/TRBV12-4,TRBJ1-5
CASSLDLNSPLHF,NA,TRBV5-1,TRBJ1-6
CASSLRDREGNEQFF,NA,TRBV6-4,TRBJ2-1
CASTGPPSGQYF,NA,TRBV6-5,TRBJ2-7
CASSLGQLGPNYGYTF,once,TRBV5-1,TRBJ1-2
CASSIRGPGEKLFF,NA,TRBV19,TRBJ1-4
CASSVGASSTDTQYF,NA,TRBV2,TRBJ2-3
CASSYTGGYTEAFF,NA,TRBV27,TRBJ1-1
CASGLTQAPGYTF,NA,TRBV12-5,TRBJ1-2
CASTLGGKETQYF,NA,TRBV7-9,TRBJ2-5
CSASGVWGYTF,NA,TRBV20-1,TRBJ1-2
CASSGRGNTGELFF,NA,TRBV2,TRBJ2-2
CASSQGLEGRLTTYEQYF,NA,TRBV13,TRBJ2-7
CASSPRRGLNTEAFF,NA,TRBV19,TRBJ1-1
CASSIDLGTGFKFF,NA,TRBV19,TRBJ2-1
CASGPVAGGGETQYF,NA,TRBV7-2,TRBJ2-5
CACPRGPGSYEQYF,NA,TRBV30,TRBJ2-7
CASSFEALSYEQYF,NA,TRBV5-1,TRBJ2-7
CASSTYSGANVLTF,NA,TRBV5-6,TRBJ2-6
CASSYGRQARLYGYTF,NA,TRBV6-2/TRBV6-3,TRBJ1-2
CASSRSPKGQQTNYEQYF,NA,TRBV2,TRBJ2-7
CASSLGPKAGQETQYF,NA,TRBV11-2,TRBJ2-5
CASSSVMGSPLHF,NA,TRBV7-9,TRBJ1-6
CASRQGLRSDTQYF,once,TRBV19,TRBJ2-3
CASSQGFGGAAYNEQFF,NA,TRBV3-1/TRBV3-2,TRBJ2-1
CASSLGGQGFRPGNTIYF,NA,TRBV5-4,TRBJ1-3
CASSFSPSGNTIYF,NA,TRBV7-8,TRBJ1-3
CASSTDSSWGNTIYF,NA,TRBV18,TRBJ1-3
CASSLRAGETYEQYF,NA,TRBV7-3,TRBJ2-7
CASSIGRDSNQPQHF,NA,TRBV7-3,TRBJ1-5
CATSSWGTENTEAFF,NA,TRBV15,TRBJ1-1
CASTWTGTKETQYF,NA,TRBV6-5,TRBJ2-5
CASRAGTATYEQYF,NA,TRBV6-5,TRBJ2-7
CASSETSSGYGYTF,NA,TRBV7-6,TRBJ1-2
CAIRTTGGISDEQFF,NA,TRBV10-3,TRBJ2-1
CASSEGLAVRETQYF,NA,TRBV11-3,TRBJ2-5
CASTNLDIQYF,NA,TRBV19,TRBJ2-4
CASRGIVGGEQYF,NA,TRBV27,TRBJ2-7
CASSLGQASGGIQYF,NA,TRBV28,TRBJ2-4
CASSQDQRRGGLGEQYF,NA,TRBV4-3,TRBJ2-7
CAITWDPSNQPQHF,few,TRBV10-3,TRBJ1-5
CASSIQVEQPQHF,NA,TRBV2,TRBJ1-5
CASSLGPVVRTEAFF,NA,TRBV5-1,TRBJ1-1
CASSGDTEAFF,NA,TRBV6-6,TRBJ1-1
CASHQPSAGEGYGYTF,once,TRBV19,TRBJ1-2
CASSLGGPGQNIQYF,NA,TRBV5-4,TRBJ2-4